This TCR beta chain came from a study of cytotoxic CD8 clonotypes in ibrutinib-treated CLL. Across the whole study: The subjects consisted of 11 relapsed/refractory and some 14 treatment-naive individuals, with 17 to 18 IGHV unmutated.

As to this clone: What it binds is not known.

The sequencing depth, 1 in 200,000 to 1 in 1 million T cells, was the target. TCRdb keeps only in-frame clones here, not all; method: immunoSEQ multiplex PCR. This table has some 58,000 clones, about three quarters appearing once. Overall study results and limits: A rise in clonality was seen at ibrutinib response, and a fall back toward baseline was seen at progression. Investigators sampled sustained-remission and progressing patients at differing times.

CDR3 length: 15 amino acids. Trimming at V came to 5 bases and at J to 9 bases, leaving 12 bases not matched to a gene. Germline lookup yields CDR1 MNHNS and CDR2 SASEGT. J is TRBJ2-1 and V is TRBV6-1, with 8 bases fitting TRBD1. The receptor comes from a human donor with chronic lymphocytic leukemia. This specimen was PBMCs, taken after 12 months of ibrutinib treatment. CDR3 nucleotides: TGTGCCAGCAGTTTCTTCGGACAGGGACGCAGTGAGCAGTTCTTC. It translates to CASSFFGQGRSEQFF.